The clone carrying this T cell receptor beta chain was seen ten or more times. What it binds is not known. Via MiXCR, TCRdb re-called the 5' RACE reads, giving one row per CDR3 protein. The sample lists hundreds of thousands of distinct CDR3 sequences; around 20% were seen once. Trimming removed 4 bases from V and 2 bases from J, with 12 bases in between. Looked up from germline, CDR1 is DFQATT and CDR2 is SNEGSKA (reference sequence). This CDR3 has 13 amino acids. The data are from a study of identical twins. Broader study findings: Beta out-of-frame sequences displayed a weaker excess of sharing between twins. Clonotypes of the beta chain that were abundant in cord blood carried fewer insertions (memory repertoires showed none). Twin-shared out-of-frame alpha sequences were enriched for low generation probability.

These same records also appear under a second study, on T cells expressing NK-cell markers. Per that paper: Whether the expanded NKG2C+ T cell clones recognized HCMV remained unclear.

This chain uses TRBV20-1 with TRBJ2-7, with D hard to call. The sequencing input was PBMCs. The source of this sequence is a woman aged 18 to 35 in good health. CDR3 amino acids: CSAIGDWAYEQYF. In DNA, the CDR3 is TGCAGTGCTATTGGAGACTGGGCCTACGAGCAGTACTTC.